This TCR beta chain was identified during a study of T cells in localized non-small cell lung cancer. Profiling relied on immunoSEQ multiplex PCR, and the TCRdb table lists in-frame clones only, not all of them. This sample has 20,000 to 30,000 clones, with roughly nine tenths found just once. Trimming took 0 bases from V and 5 from J, leaving 11 bases between them. There are 14 residues in the CDR3. Germline assignment: CDR1 SGDLS and CDR2 YYNGEE. This chain connects TRBV9 to TRBJ2-5; D might be TRBD2 (6 bases). The sample consisted of peripheral blood, taken before any cancer treatment. This clonotype was sampled from a male donor aged 60 or over with stage I squamous cell lung carcinoma. The CDR3 loop is CASSVGRAGETQYF. In nucleotides, the CDR3 is TGTGCCAGCAGCGTAGGGAGAGCGGGCGAGACCCAGTACTTC.